A selection of T cell receptor beta chains follows, all from one sample in a study of blood T cell repertoires in COVID-19. Assay: immunoSEQ multiplex PCR; the TCRdb copy retains only in-frame clones and omits some. The data contain 85,000 to 100,000 clones, roughly 88% of them singletons. The sample comprised peripheral blood. The receptors originated from a man between 45 and 60 years old with active or convalescent COVID-19. Each CDR3 is given with its conserved first and last residue. The D gene is left open where the match is weak. Clone size is shown for a subset of rows, as once, few, many or a class of expanded clone.

v_gene	d_gene	abundance	j_gene	CDR3nt	CDR3aa
TRBV7-8	TRBD2	NA	TRBJ2-1	TGTGCCAGCAGCTTCCGACCAGGCTCTGGCGGGAGGAGCTCCTACAATGAGCAGTTCTTC	CASSFRPGSGGRSSYNEQFF
TRBV5-1	NA	NA	TRBJ2-7	TGCGCCAGCAGCTTGGGAGGGGAAGGGAGGCTAGCGCAACACTCCTACGAGCAGTACTTC	CASSLGGEGRLAQHSYEQYF
TRBV3-1/TRBV3-2	TRBD1	few	TRBJ1-5	TGTGCCAGCAGCCAAGGACAGGGAGCCGCCGGCAATCAGCCCCAGCATTTT	CASSQGQGAAGNQPQHF
TRBV5-1	NA	NA	TRBJ1-4	TGCGCCAGCAGCCCGATGGACAGTGGCGAAAAACTGTTTTTT	CASSPMDSGEKLFF
TRBV6-6	NA	NA	TRBJ1-5	TGTGCCAGCAGCGCCAGGGAAACCAATCAGCCCCAGCATTTT	CASSARETNQPQHF
TRBV28	NA	NA	TRBJ2-3	TGTGCCAGCAATTATTCGCCCGATACACCCACAGATACGCAGTATTTT	CASNYSPDTPTDTQYF
TRBV7-2	NA	few	TRBJ1-4	TGTGCCAGCAGCCCGCCCCCCGGGAGCGGTGAAAAACTGTTTTTT	CASSPPPGSGEKLFF
TRBV19	TRBD1	NA	TRBJ2-5	TGTGCCACCCTGGGGACAGGACACCAAGAGACCCAGTACTTC	CATLGTGHQETQYF
TRBV12-3/TRBV12-4	NA	NA	TRBJ2-7	TGTGCCAGCAGTTTAAGGCAGGGCGTAGCACAGTACTTC	CASSLRQGVAQYF
TRBV6-5	NA	NA	TRBJ1-4	TGTGCCAGCAGTTCGGGTTCTACCTCGAATGAAAAACTGTTTTTT	CASSSGSTSNEKLFF
TRBV5-8	NA	NA	TRBJ1-4	TGTGCCAGCAGCTTCCCACCAGAAGCAACTAATGAAAAACTGTTTTTT	CASSFPPEATNEKLFF
TRBV5-1	NA	NA	TRBJ1-4	TGCGCCAGCAGCTTGGAACAGATGATTGAAAAACTGTTTTTT	CASSLEQMIEKLFF
TRBV6-1	TRBD1	once	TRBJ1-1	TGTGCCAGCAGTACCCCAGGGGGAAACACTGAAGCTTTCTTT	CASSTPGGNTEAFF
TRBV30	TRBD2	NA	TRBJ2-2	TGTGCCTGGGCCAGTGGGGCGGGAGGGCGCACCGGGGAGCTGTTTTTT	CAWASGAGGRTGELFF
TRBV29-1	TRBD1	NA	TRBJ2-3	TGCAGCACTACGAAAGGACAGGGTAGCACAGATACGCAGTATTTT	CSTTKGQGSTDTQYF
TRBV7-2	TRBD1	NA	TRBJ1-2	TGTGCCAGCAGCGAGACAGGGGACTATGGCTACACCTTC	CASSETGDYGYTF
TRBV18	TRBD2	NA	TRBJ2-4	TGTGCCAGCTCATTAAGTTCCGGGACTAGCGGTTTAGCCAAAAACATTCAGTACTTC	CASSLSSGTSGLAKNIQYF
TRBV5-1	TRBD2	NA	TRBJ2-3	TGCGCCAGCAGCTCGGGAAGCGGGAGAGGCACAGATACGCAGTATTTT	CASSSGSGRGTDTQYF
TRBV29-1	TRBD1	NA	TRBJ2-5	TGCAGCGTTGGGGGGGGACAGGGGCTTCAGGAGACCCAGTACTTC	CSVGGGQGLQETQYF
TRBV12-5	NA	NA	TRBJ2-7	TGTGCTAGTGGTTTGGATCAGGGTTTCGAGCAGTACTTC	CASGLDQGFEQYF
TRBV3-1/TRBV3-2	NA	NA	TRBJ2-2	TGTGCCAGCAGCCAAGACCCGAACTCGAGGACCGGGGAGCTGTTTTTT	CASSQDPNSRTGELFF
TRBV24-1	NA	NA	TRBJ2-1	TGTGCCACCAGTGAACTACAGGGTTCCTACAATGAGCAGTTCTTC	CATSELQGSYNEQFF
TRBV19	NA	NA	TRBJ1-5	TGTGCCAGTAGTAGCCGGGATAGCAATCAGCCCCAGCATTTT	CASSSRDSNQPQHF
TRBV7-6	NA	few	TRBJ1-5	TGTGCCAGCAGCTTCTTACAGTCAGGGATCAGCAATCAGCCCCAGCATTTT	CASSFLQSGISNQPQHF
TRBV2	TRBD1	NA	TRBJ1-5	TGTGCCACCCGACAGGGAAATAGCAATCAGCCCCAGCATTTT	CATRQGNSNQPQHF
TRBV19	TRBD1	few	TRBJ2-2	TGTGCCAGTAGTATAGGCAGGGGGCGGGGCACCGGGGAGCTGTTTTTT	CASSIGRGRGTGELFF
TRBV29-1	TRBD1	NA	TRBJ2-7	TGCAGCGTTGAAGATGGGACAGGGGGCTTCGAGCAGTACTTC	CSVEDGTGGFEQYF
TRBV19	TRBD1	once	TRBJ1-1	TGTGCCAGTAGTATTGGGGGACAGCTGAACACTGAAGCTTTCTTT	CASSIGGQLNTEAFF
TRBV5-4	TRBD2	NA	TRBJ2-1	TGTGCCAGCAGCGGCACTAGCGGGGGAGACAATGAGCAGTTCTTC	CASSGTSGGDNEQFF
TRBV18	NA	NA	TRBJ2-3	TGTGCCAGCTCATCTAGGCCGAGCACAGATACGCAGTATTTT	CASSSRPSTDTQYF
TRBV28	NA	NA	TRBJ2-1	TGTGCCAGCAGGGACGCGGGTCATCTCGATGAGCAGTTCTTC	CASRDAGHLDEQFF
TRBV4-2	TRBD1	NA	TRBJ1-1	TGTGCCAGCAGCCAAGGGACAGGGGAGAACACTGAAGCTTTCTTT	CASSQGTGENTEAFF
TRBV5-4	NA	NA	TRBJ1-3	TGTGCCAGCAGCTTGGAACCTACAGGGAACTCTGGAAACACCATATATTTT	CASSLEPTGNSGNTIYF
TRBV14	TRBD2	once	TRBJ2-5	TGTGCCAGCAGCCCAACTAGCGGGATCGGGGAGACCCAGTACTTC	CASSPTSGIGETQYF
TRBV29-1	TRBD1	NA	TRBJ2-7	TGCAGCGTCCCCGGACAGGGGGCGAACCACGAGCAGTACTTC	CSVPGQGANHEQYF
TRBV9	NA	NA	TRBJ2-5	TGTGCCAGCAGCGTATCAGGGGCCCTAGGGACCCAGTACTTC	CASSVSGALGTQYF
TRBV19	NA	NA	TRBJ2-7	TGTGCCAGTGCGGGACAGAACTACGAGCAGTACTTC	CASAGQNYEQYF
TRBV19	NA	NA	TRBJ1-5	TGTGCCAGTAGTATGAGCGGGGGGCAGGGAGGTCAGCCCCAGCATTTT	CASSMSGGQGGQPQHF
TRBV19	TRBD2	NA	TRBJ2-3	TGTGCCAGTATCCAGCGGGGGGGCACAGATACGCAGTATTTT	CASIQRGGTDTQYF
TRBV28	NA	NA	TRBJ1-1	TGTGCCAGCAGACCTCCGGGGGAGCACACTGAAGCTTTCTTT	CASRPPGEHTEAFF
TRBV20-1	TRBD2	NA	TRBJ2-5	TGCTGGCCGGGAGGAAAAGAGACCCAGTACTTC	CWPGGKETQYF
TRBV30	TRBD1	NA	TRBJ1-3	TGTGCCTGGAGTGTAATCAGGGGGCCTGGAAACACCATATATTTT	CAWSVIRGPGNTIYF
TRBV4-3	TRBD1	NA	TRBJ1-2	TGCGCCAGCAGCCCGTACCCCAGGGGGGACTATGGCTACACCTTC	CASSPYPRGDYGYTF
TRBV6-5	TRBD1	NA	TRBJ1-3	TGTGCCAGCAGTCGAACAGGGGCTGGAAACACCATATATTTT	CASSRTGAGNTIYF
TRBV28	NA	NA	TRBJ1-6	TGTGCCAGCAGTCCGATGAGGAACAGGGAAGCACCCCTCCACTTT	CASSPMRNREAPLHF
TRBV2	TRBD2	NA	TRBJ2-2	TGTGCCAGGAGCACTAGCGGCTTTATGAGTGGGGAGCTGTTTTTT	CARSTSGFMSGELFF